This T cell receptor (beta chain) derives from a study of regulatory T cells in long-lasting Graves disease. General observations from the study: The study found lower TCR diversity in persistent Graves' patients than in newly diagnosed ones.

This clonotype has a count of ten or more. Antigen unknown. According to the study, TCR beta libraries were built with iRepertoire HTBI primers and CDR3-region Arm-PCR. One entry per CDR3 protein, called by TCRdb with MiXCR from the multiplex PCR reads. The profile shows over 650,000 distinct CDR3 sequences, 25% to 30% of them singletons. Germline V gene sequence: CDR1 SQVTM, CDR2 ANQGSEA. Trimming shortened V by 4 bases and J by 1 base, and 10 bases separated the two germline ends. The CDR3 runs 13 residues. As to time point: persistent/refractory GD, antithyroid drugs over 5 years with positive TRAb. PBMC-derived RNA was used for the TCR library.

The clonotype was recovered from a female donor with Graves disease. This chain connects TRBV29-1 to TRBJ1-1, with unresolved D. The material sequenced was peripheral blood mononuclear cells (PBMCs), taken when the disease was refractory, from a patient treated with antithyroid drugs. For the CDR3, the DNA is TGCAGCGTTGTACCCAGGACGAACACTGAAGCTTTCTTT. Translation: CSVVPRTNTEAFF.